This is a list of T cell receptor beta chains from one sample in a study of OX40 agonist ivuxolimab in advanced cancers. Libraries were prepared by immunoSEQ multiplex PCR; TCRdb keeps only in-frame clonotypes and omits some of them. Found here are about 73,000 clones, roughly 90% of them singletons; the top ten hold 0.7% to 1%. Here the sequenced sample was CD4+ or CD8+ T cells sorted from blood, taken in a trial of the OX40 agonist ivuxolimab. The receptors were gathered from an adult with an advanced solid tumor such as melanoma, head and neck, liver or kidney cancer. CDR3s include the opening cysteine and the closing phenylalanine or tryptophan. The order of the fields is V gene, J gene, clone size, D gene, CDR3 protein, CDR3 DNA. The D gene is left open where the match is weak. Clone size is shown for a subset of rows, as once, few, many or a class of expanded clone.

V gene: TRBV11-2; J gene: TRBJ1-1; clone size: NA; D gene: TRBD1; CDR3 protein: CASRRRMGDRANTEAFF; CDR3 DNA: TGTGCCAGCAGACGAAGAATGGGGGACAGGGCGAACACTGAAGCTTTCTTT
V gene: TRBV28; J gene: TRBJ1-2; clone size: NA; D gene: NA; CDR3 protein: CASSIEGGYTF; CDR3 DNA: TGTGCCAGCAGTATAGAGGGCGGCTACACCTTC
V gene: TRBV5-1; J gene: TRBJ2-2; clone size: NA; D gene: NA; CDR3 protein: CASTGESSGGELFF; CDR3 DNA: TGCGCCAGCACAGGGGAGAGTAGTGGCGGGGAGCTGTTTTTT
V gene: TRBV6-1; J gene: TRBJ1-3; clone size: few; D gene: NA; CDR3 protein: CASSEEVGAGGNTIYF; CDR3 DNA: TGTGCCAGCAGTGAAGAGGTGGGCGCGGGAGGAAACACCATATATTTT
V gene: TRBV6-1; J gene: TRBJ2-7; clone size: NA; D gene: NA; CDR3 protein: CASSQGVKQYF; CDR3 DNA: TGTGCCAGCAGTCAAGGGGTGAAACAGTACTTC
V gene: TRBV7-2; J gene: TRBJ2-2; clone size: NA; D gene: TRBD1; CDR3 protein: CASSQPWTGGELFF; CDR3 DNA: TGTGCCAGCAGCCAACCGTGGACAGGCGGGGAGCTGTTTTTT
V gene: TRBV5-1; J gene: TRBJ1-2; clone size: NA; D gene: TRBD1; CDR3 protein: CASTQAGTGYGYTF; CDR3 DNA: TGCGCCAGCACCCAAGCCGGGACAGGGTATGGCTACACCTTC
V gene: TRBV9; J gene: TRBJ2-7; clone size: NA; D gene: NA; CDR3 protein: CASSTRDIPPYEQYF; CDR3 DNA: TGTGCCAGCAGCACCCGGGACATTCCGCCCTACGAGCAGTACTTC
V gene: TRBV10-3; J gene: TRBJ2-2; clone size: few; D gene: TRBD1; CDR3 protein: CAITDRGRAGELFF; CDR3 DNA: TGTGCCATCACCGACAGGGGGCGGGCCGGGGAGCTGTTTTTT
V gene: TRBV10-3; J gene: TRBJ2-1; clone size: NA; D gene: NA; CDR3 protein: CAIKVGSGAGEQFF; CDR3 DNA: TGTGCCATCAAGGTCGGTTCGGGGGCAGGGGAGCAGTTCTTC
V gene: TRBV7-8; J gene: TRBJ2-7; clone size: NA; D gene: TRBD1; CDR3 protein: CASSLKSGEGGNYEQYF; CDR3 DNA: TGTGCCAGCAGCTTAAAATCGGGTGAAGGGGGCAACTACGAGCAGTACTTC
V gene: TRBV28; J gene: TRBJ2-3; clone size: NA; D gene: NA; CDR3 protein: CASTPGQDYTQYF; CDR3 DNA: TGTGCCAGCACCCCAGGACAAGACTATACGCAGTATTTT
V gene: TRBV9; J gene: TRBJ2-3; clone size: NA; D gene: NA; CDR3 protein: CASSPRSSTDTQYF; CDR3 DNA: TGTGCCAGCAGCCCCCGATCTAGCACAGATACGCAGTATTTT
V gene: TRBV5-6; J gene: TRBJ2-4; clone size: NA; D gene: NA; CDR3 protein: CASGQILAKNIQYF; CDR3 DNA: TGTGCCAGCGGACAGATATTAGCCAAAAACATTCAGTACTTC
V gene: TRBV18; J gene: TRBJ2-5; clone size: NA; D gene: NA; CDR3 protein: CASSPPGPGETQYF; CDR3 DNA: TGTGCCAGCTCACCACCCGGACCCGGGGAGACCCAGTACTTC
V gene: TRBV9; J gene: TRBJ2-3; clone size: NA; D gene: NA; CDR3 protein: CASSVGVGGSSDTQYF; CDR3 DNA: TGTGCCAGCAGCGTAGGTGTGGGGGGTAGCTCAGATACGCAGTATTTT
V gene: TRBV7-3; J gene: TRBJ1-1; clone size: NA; D gene: NA; CDR3 protein: CASSSGRQQNTEAFF; CDR3 DNA: TGTGCCAGCAGCTCCGGCCGGCAGCAGAACACTGAAGCTTTCTTT
V gene: TRBV29-1; J gene: TRBJ2-3; clone size: NA; D gene: NA; CDR3 protein: CSVSQILARWTDTQYF; CDR3 DNA: TGCAGCGTTAGCCAAATACTAGCTCGTTGGACAGATACGCAGTATTTT
V gene: TRBV29-1; J gene: TRBJ1-5; clone size: NA; D gene: NA; CDR3 protein: CSVGGQNQPQHF; CDR3 DNA: TGCAGCGTTGGTGGGCAAAATCAGCCCCAGCATTTT
V gene: TRBV28; J gene: TRBJ1-1; clone size: NA; D gene: TRBD1; CDR3 protein: CASSAQTGASAEAFF; CDR3 DNA: TGTGCCAGCAGTGCCCAAACAGGGGCATCGGCTGAAGCTTTCTTT
V gene: TRBV4-1; J gene: TRBJ2-3; clone size: NA; D gene: TRBD1; CDR3 protein: CASSPHSGGSTDTQYF; CDR3 DNA: TGCGCCAGCAGCCCTCATTCAGGGGGTAGCACAGATACGCAGTATTTT
V gene: TRBV6-1; J gene: TRBJ2-1; clone size: NA; D gene: TRBD1; CDR3 protein: CASTGQWAQFF; CDR3 DNA: TGTGCCAGCACGGGACAGTGGGCGCAGTTCTTC
V gene: TRBV18; J gene: TRBJ2-7; clone size: once; D gene: NA; CDR3 protein: CASSPDPRSYEQYF; CDR3 DNA: TGTGCCAGCTCACCGGACCCTCGCTCCTACGAGCAGTACTTC
V gene: TRBV19; J gene: TRBJ1-5; clone size: NA; D gene: TRBD1; CDR3 protein: CASSRTGSWESNQPQHF; CDR3 DNA: TGTGCCAGTAGTAGGACAGGCTCCTGGGAGAGCAATCAGCCCCAGCATTTT
V gene: TRBV7-3; J gene: TRBJ2-7; clone size: NA; D gene: NA; CDR3 protein: CASSFSRGYEQYF; CDR3 DNA: TGTGCCAGCAGCTTTTCTAGGGGGTACGAGCAGTACTTC
V gene: TRBV19; J gene: TRBJ2-7; clone size: NA; D gene: NA; CDR3 protein: CASSTTGFPQPYEQYF; CDR3 DNA: TGTGCCAGTAGTACTACAGGGTTTCCCCAACCCTACGAGCAGTACTTC
V gene: TRBV30; J gene: TRBJ1-6; clone size: NA; D gene: NA; CDR3 protein: CAWSLRSGSPLHF; CDR3 DNA: TGTGCCTGGAGCCTCCGGTCGGGCTCACCCCTCCACTTT
V gene: TRBV7-6; J gene: TRBJ2-7; clone size: NA; D gene: NA; CDR3 protein: CASSLSSRGEQYF; CDR3 DNA: TGTGCCAGCAGCCTCTCCTCCCGAGGCGAGCAGTACTTC
V gene: TRBV19; J gene: TRBJ1-2; clone size: NA; D gene: NA; CDR3 protein: CASSAQTAGPYGYTF; CDR3 DNA: TGTGCCAGTAGTGCTCAGACGGCGGGACCATATGGCTACACCTTC
V gene: TRBV10-3; J gene: TRBJ2-7; clone size: NA; D gene: NA; CDR3 protein: CAISESREQYF; CDR3 DNA: TGTGCCATCAGTGAGTCGAGGGAGCAGTACTTC
V gene: TRBV2; J gene: TRBJ1-1; clone size: NA; D gene: NA; CDR3 protein: CASKGALLNTEAFF; CDR3 DNA: TGTGCCAGCAAGGGTGCTCTGTTGAACACTGAAGCTTTCTTT
V gene: TRBV7-8; J gene: TRBJ1-4; clone size: NA; D gene: TRBD1; CDR3 protein: CASSLGQGYEKLFF; CDR3 DNA: TGTGCCAGCAGCCTGGGACAGGGGTATGAAAAACTGTTTTTT
V gene: TRBV7-6; J gene: TRBJ2-5; clone size: NA; D gene: NA; CDR3 protein: CASRTHEGQETQYF; CDR3 DNA: TGTGCCAGCAGGACCCATGAGGGCCAAGAGACCCAGTACTTC
V gene: TRBV4-1; J gene: TRBJ2-3; clone size: NA; D gene: TRBD2; CDR3 protein: CASSQHGTSADTQYF; CDR3 DNA: TGCGCCAGCAGCCAACACGGGACTAGTGCAGATACGCAGTATTTT
V gene: TRBV10-3; J gene: TRBJ2-7; clone size: NA; D gene: NA; CDR3 protein: CAIRAGTSSYEQYF; CDR3 DNA: TGTGCCATCAGGGCCGGGACTTCCTCCTACGAGCAGTACTTC
V gene: TRBV5-6; J gene: TRBJ2-1; clone size: NA; D gene: TRBD2; CDR3 protein: CASSPPSGGDNEQFF; CDR3 DNA: TGTGCCAGCAGCCCCCCTAGCGGGGGGGACAATGAGCAGTTCTTC
V gene: TRBV5-1; J gene: TRBJ1-1; clone size: NA; D gene: NA; CDR3 protein: CASSGQDNTEAFF; CDR3 DNA: TGCGCCAGCAGCGGGCAGGATAACACTGAAGCTTTCTTT
V gene: TRBV7-2; J gene: TRBJ2-3; clone size: NA; D gene: NA; CDR3 protein: CASSRKPGPLFMSTQYF; CDR3 DNA: TGTGCCAGCAGCCGCAAACCGGGACCCCTGTTTATGAGTACGCAGTATTTT
V gene: TRBV5-4; J gene: TRBJ2-7; clone size: NA; D gene: NA; CDR3 protein: CASSRGGQGYEQYF; CDR3 DNA: TGTGCCAGCAGCCGAGGTGGTCAGGGCTACGAGCAGTACTTC
V gene: TRBV29-1; J gene: TRBJ2-7; clone size: NA; D gene: NA; CDR3 protein: CSVGQLNQLGEQYF; CDR3 DNA: TGCAGCGTTGGACAGCTAAACCAACTAGGCGAGCAGTACTTC
V gene: TRBV6-1; J gene: TRBJ2-1; clone size: NA; D gene: TRBD2; CDR3 protein: CASSVRTGTSGRYNEQFF; CDR3 DNA: TGTGCCAGCAGTGTTAGGACAGGAACTAGCGGGAGGTACAATGAGCAGTTCTTC
V gene: TRBV28; J gene: TRBJ1-5; clone size: NA; D gene: NA; CDR3 protein: CASSFGRGDNQPQHF; CDR3 DNA: TGTGCCAGCAGTTTTGGCAGGGGAGACAATCAGCCCCAGCATTTT
V gene: TRBV9; J gene: TRBJ1-4; clone size: NA; D gene: NA; CDR3 protein: CASSVAAGQNEKLFF; CDR3 DNA: TGTGCCAGCAGCGTAGCGGCCGGGCAAAATGAAAAACTGTTTTTT
V gene: TRBV10-3; J gene: TRBJ1-2; clone size: NA; D gene: NA; CDR3 protein: CAISESPNYGYTF; CDR3 DNA: TGTGCCATCAGTGAATCACCTAACTATGGCTACACCTTC
V gene: TRBV7-6; J gene: TRBJ2-7; clone size: NA; D gene: NA; CDR3 protein: CASSLGQAVEQYF; CDR3 DNA: TGTGCCAGCAGCTTAGGACAAGCCGTCGAGCAGTACTTC